The 20 T cell receptor beta chains presented below share a single source sample, sequenced in a study of cytomegalovirus exposure and HLA in healthy donors. PCR primers comprised 60 Vbeta and 13 Jbeta primers. TCRdb's table, derived via immunoSEQ multiplex PCR, lists solely in-frame clones and lacks some. This sample carries tens of thousands of clones, about 68% of them seen once, and the ten largest clones take about 9.1%. Sequenced input: PBMCs. These receptors originate from a man between 35 and 55 years old in good health and CMV-seropositive.

The chain recombines TRBV6-5 with TRBJ2-5; D ambiguous. This CDR3 region has 15 residues. V lost 2 bases and J 1 base, leaving 11 bases between the germline ends. Germline-derived CDR1 and CDR2 are MNHEY and SVGAGI. The CDR3 DNA reads TGTGCCAGCAGTTACACGTATACAAGCCAAGAGACCCAGTACTTC. It is translated as CASSYTYTSQETQYF.

The V gene is TRBV6-1, the J gene TRBJ1-1, with D uncertain. The ends were cut back, 7 bases at V and 1 base at J, with 13 bases in the middle. The CDR3 covers 14 residues. Germline V gene data show CDR1 as MNHNS and CDR2 as SASEGT. For the CDR3, the DNA is TGTGCCAGCATCAGAGACGGAGGGAACACTGAAGCTTTCTTT. Protein: CASIRDGGNTEAFF.

This rearrangement joins TRBV10-1 to TRBJ2-5; D is undetermined. V lost 6 bases and J 2 bases, leaving 10 bases between the germline ends. CDR3 length: 13 amino acids. CDR1 and CDR2 from the germline V gene are WNHNN and SYGVQD (reference sequence). The CDR3 nucleotides are TGCGCCAGCAGCCAGGCCCAACAAGAGACCCAGTACTTC. This encodes CASSQAQQETQYF.

The chain carries TRBV15 and TRBJ2-7; 8 bases are shared with TRBD1. The CDR3 sequence is 14 residues long. The V and J ends lost 4 bases and 6 bases, in that order; junction bases with no gene match: 8. The germline V gene has CDR1 LNHNV and CDR2 YYDKDF (reference sequence). The CDR3 spells CATSIPGQGAEQYF. CDR3 nucleotide sequence: TGTGCCACCAGCATTCCTGGGCAGGGGGCCGAGCAGTACTTC.

This clone turned up a few times. This CDR3 reads CASSPRSYNEQFF. DNA for the CDR3: TGTGCCAGTAGTCCGCGGTCCTACAATGAGCAGTTCTTC. The gene calls are TRBV19 and TRBJ2-1; D ambiguous. The CDR3 covers 13 residues. CDR1 and CDR2 from the germline V gene are LNHDA and SQIVND (reference sequence). The V gene lost 5 bases and the J gene lost 1 base, with 6 bases spanning the gap.

V gene TRBV19 combines with J gene TRBJ2-1; TRBD2 matches at 9 bases. This CDR3 contains 15 residues. Trimming took 6 bases from V and 0 from J; bases not matched to a gene: 3. Germline V gives CDR1 LNHDA, CDR2 SQIVND (reference sequence). CDR3 nucleotides: TGTGCCAGTAGGCCTAGCGGGATCTCCTACAATGAGCAGTTCTTC. It yields the protein CASRPSGISYNEQFF.

This clone was seen a few times. This rearrangement joins TRBV7-9 to TRBJ1-3, with D perhaps TRBD1 (6 bases). The CDR3 sequence is 16 residues long. Germline V gene lookup returns CDR1 SEHNR and CDR2 FQNEAQ (reference sequence). Between the trimmed V and J ends, which lost 8 bases and 0 bases, there was a span of 17 bases. CDR3 sequence: CASAIAGVFSGNTIYF. The CDR3 bases are TGTGCCAGCGCTATAGCAGGGGTTTTCTCTGGAAACACCATATATTTT.

V gene TRBV4-1 combines with J gene TRBJ2-1; D unclear. The CDR3 is made up of 14 amino acids. The V gene lost 4 bases and the J gene lost 4 bases, with 11 bases spanning the gap. CDR1 is MGHRA and CDR2 is YSYEKL in the germline V gene. CDR3 residues: CASSLLGGYNEQFF. DNA of the CDR3: TGCGCCAGCAGCCTTCTAGGTGGATACAATGAGCAGTTCTTC.

Here the CDR3 DNA reads TGTGCCAGCAGAGCAGGGACAGCCTATGGCTACACCTTC. Translated: CASRAGTAYGYTF. The rearrangement uses TRBV28 and TRBJ1-2, with 7 nucleotides matching TRBD1. This CDR3 contains 13 residues. The germline CDR1 and CDR2 sequences are MDHEN and SYDVKM. V shed 6 bases, J shed 4 bases, and the junction held 5 bases outside the gene matches.

The rearrangement links TRBV9 to TRBJ1-1; D unresolved. CDR1 is SGDLS, CDR2 YYNGEE, per germline. V gave up 0 bases and J gave up 0 bases, with 9 bases separating them. The CDR3 covers 15 residues. The CDR3 DNA reads as TGTGCCAGCAGCGTAGCAGGAGGATTGAACACTGAAGCTTTCTTT. It codes for CASSVAGGLNTEAFF.

The chain links TRBV2 to TRBJ1-5; 9 bases are shared with TRBD1. Germline V gives CDR1 SNHLY, CDR2 FYNNEI. V was clipped by 5 bases and J by 6 bases; unmatched bases: 8. The CDR3 loop spans 15 amino acids. The CDR3 reads CASSQIQGASQPQHF. The DNA for the CDR3 is TGTGCCAGCAGTCAAATACAGGGGGCATCTCAGCCCCAGCATTTT.

This rearrangement joins TRBV4-1 to TRBJ2-7, with 7 bases aligning to TRBD2. Germline-derived CDR1 and CDR2 are MGHRA and YSYEKL. The CDR3 is 16 amino acids. The J segment lost 4 bases and the V segment lost 0 bases, leaving 9 bases of the junction unmatched. CDR3 protein: CASSQESHVGGYEQYF. The CDR3 DNA is TGCGCCAGCAGCCAAGAATCGCACGTGGGGGGGTACGAGCAGTACTTC.

The gene calls are TRBV19 and TRBJ2-6; 7 bases map to TRBD2. Germline CDR1 reads LNHDA; CDR2 reads SQIVND (reference sequence). The CDR3 is 16 residues long. The V gene end was trimmed by 7 bases and the J gene end by 2 bases; junction bases not matched to a gene: 8. In nucleotides, the CDR3 is TGTGCCAGTACCCAGCGCGGGGGAGCTGGGGCCAACGTCCTGACTTTC. The encoded protein is CASTQRGGAGANVLTF. The variable domain in full, with the rest retrieved from reference TRBV19 and TRBJ2-6, is DGGITQSPKYLFRKEGQNVTLSCEQNLNHDAMYWYRQDPGQGLRLIYYSQIVNDFQKGDIAEGYSVSREKKESFPLTVTSAQKNPTAFYLCASTQRGGAGANVLTFGAGSRLTVL.

Only one count was recorded for this clone. J is TRBJ1-1 and V is TRBV30; D gene ambiguous. V lost 4 bases and J 5 bases, leaving 14 bases between the germline ends. Germline-derived CDR1 and CDR2 are GTSNPN and SVGIG (reference sequence). The CDR3 is 13 residues long. This CDR3 is CAWTPRPSTEAFF. DNA of the CDR3: TGTGCCTGGACCCCGCGTCCGTCTACTGAAGCTTTCTTT.

The gene calls are TRBV6-1 and TRBJ1-2, with 9 bases aligning to TRBD1. The V gene end was trimmed by 5 bases and the J gene end by 0 bases; junction bases not matched to a gene: 4. The germline CDR1 and CDR2 sequences are MNHNS and SASEGT. This CDR3 contains 15 residues. In DNA form, the CDR3 reads TGTGCCAGCAGTACAGGGGGCCCCACTAACTATGGCTACACCTTC. It specifies CASSTGGPTNYGYTF.

The chain joins TRBV7-2 to TRBJ2-2; D unclear. The CDR3 is 13 residues long. CDR1 and CDR2 from the germline V gene are SGHTA and FQGNSA. Deletions cut 7 bases from V and 3 bases from J, with 9 bases between. The DNA for the CDR3 is TGTGCCAGCACCCGTTTTGACACCGGGGAGCTGTTTTTT. Translation gives CASTRFDTGELFF.

The chain recombines TRBV2 with TRBJ2-5; 8 bases map to TRBD2. The junction had 6 bases not matched to a gene; V was cut back by 4 bases and J by 5 bases. Looked up from germline, CDR1 is SNHLY and CDR2 is FYNNEI. The CDR3 runs 14 residues. Here the CDR3 DNA reads TGTGCCAGCAGTGTCCGGGGGGGCCTGGAGACCCAGTACTTC. Its protein is CASSVRGGLETQYF.

This clone occurred many times. The rearrangement uses TRBV6-1 and TRBJ2-7, with a tentative D call TRBD2 (5 bases). Germline CDR1 is MNHNS and CDR2 is SASEGT. This CDR3 has 12 amino acids. The germline V and J ends were trimmed by 2 bases and 3 bases, with 5 bases remaining between them. The CDR3, as DNA: TGTGCCAGCAGTGAACGGGACTACGAGCAGTACTTC. Its protein is CASSERDYEQYF.

The V gene is TRBV28, the J gene TRBJ1-1; no clear D. Germline loops: CDR1 MDHEN, CDR2 SYDVKM. CDR3 size: 11 residues. Trimming shortened V by 6 bases and J by 5 bases, and 7 bases separated the two germline ends. The chain's CDR3 is CASRLRTEAFF. Here the CDR3 DNA reads TGTGCCAGCAGACTAAGGACTGAAGCTTTCTTT. Based on the CDR3 plus reference TRBV28 and TRBJ1-1, the full variable domain is DVKVTQSSRYLVKRTGEKVFLECVQDMDHENMFWYRQDPGLGLRLIYFSYDVKMKEKGDIPEGYSVSREKKERFSLILESASTNQTSMYLCASRLRTEAFFGQGTRLTVV.

CDR3 region: CASKEGGAQQANYGYTF. The CDR3 bases are TGTGCCAGCAAGGAGGGAGGGGCCCAACAAGCTAACTATGGCTACACCTTC. The chain has TRBV28 and TRBJ1-2; a possible D gene is TRBD1 (5 bases). CDR3 length: 17 residues. V was pared by 7 bases and J by 0 bases, with 21 bases between. Germline V lookup: CDR1 MDHEN, CDR2 SYDVKM.